This T cell receptor beta chain was recorded in a study of CD8 T cells in Susac syndrome. An input of roughly 0.45 to 1 ug of RNA was subjected to reverse transcription using random hexamers. It was immunoSEQ multiplex PCR that amplified TCR beta CDR3 across 54 Vbeta and 13 Jbeta. TCRdb reanalysed the immunoSEQ multiplex PCR reads using MiXCR and keeps one entry per CDR3 protein. The top ten clones hold around 0.16% of a sample with around 170,000 distinct CDR3 sequences, approximately 95% of them seen once. The ends were cut back, 1 base at V and 12 bases at J, with 20 bases in the middle. The germline V gene has CDR1 MDHEN and CDR2 SYDVKM. The CDR3 consists of 15 residues.

This TCR derives from a human donor with Susac syndrome. Sample: CD8+ T cells from PBMCs. The genes are TRBV28 and TRBJ2-3; possible D gene TRBD2, 5 bases. CDR3 region: CASSLLREVPTPQYF. DNA of the CDR3: TGTGCCAGCAGTTTATTGAGGGAAGTACCGACCCCCCAGTATTTT. Looking up the rest from reference TRBV28 and TRBJ2-3 gives the full variable domain: DVKVTQSSRYLVKRTGEKVFLECVQDMDHENMFWYRQDPGLGLRLIYFSYDVKMKEKGDIPEGYSVSREKKERFSLILESASTNQTSMYLCASSLLREVPTPQYFGPGTRLTVL.